Sequencing of this T cell receptor (beta chain) was carried out in a study of T cells after yellow fever vaccination. Study-wide points: Post-booster repertoires contained most primary-vaccination clones again (96% CD4, approximately 88% CD8).

V was clipped by 3 bases and J by 6 bases, with 11 bases between them. This CDR3 has 13 amino acids. TCRdb independently ran MiXCR on the 5' RACE reads; one entry per CDR3 protein. The table has hundreds of thousands of distinct CDR3 sequences, about 14% seen once. This clonotype was seen ten or more times. The antigen remains unidentified. V and J are TRBV12-3 or TRBV12-4 and TRBJ1-1; D ambiguous. This material consisted of PBMCs, taken on the day of the yellow fever booster vaccination. This clonotype originated in a man aged 25 to 45 who received the YFV17D yellow fever vaccine. The CDR3: CASSFMGSAEAFF. CDR3 bases: TGTGCCAGCAGTTTCATGGGAAGCGCTGAAGCTTTCTTT.